The clone carrying this T cell receptor beta chain was seen repeatedly, ten times or more. Its antigen is still unknown. The sample comes from a study of T cells in Graves' hyperthyroidism and ophthalmopathy. General observations from the study: Ophthalmopathy was distinguished from stable hyperthyroidism by 13 V-J signatures.

Clinical symptoms, serum thyroxine, TRAb, thyroid ultrasound and orbital computed tomography established diagnosis. Amplified TCR beta CDR3 regions derived from RNA transcripts. The TCR CDR3 first-round RT-PCR relied on the HTBI primer set. TCRdb called the multiplex PCR reads again in MiXCR, with one record for every CDR3 protein. The sample has hundreds of thousands of distinct CDR3 sequences; roughly 17% are singletons. Trimming took 5 bases from V and 4 from J; bases not matched to a gene: 10. The CDR3 spans 15 residues. Germline V gene lookup returns CDR1 SEHNR and CDR2 FQNEAQ (reference sequence).

Source material: blood. This chain uses TRBV7-9 with TRBJ2-7; 8 bases are shared with TRBD2. This clonotype was sampled from a woman in her 30s with Graves' hyperthyroidism. The CDR3 protein is CASSHGLAGGYEQYF. For the CDR3, the DNA is TGTGCCAGCAGCCATGGACTGGCGGGAGGTTACGAGCAGTACTTC.